A single sample is the source of the 24 T cell receptor beta chains below, sequenced in a study of blood T cell repertoires in COVID-19. Clones were read by immunoSEQ multiplex PCR, and TCRdb kept only the in-frame ones, dropping some. The sample records approximately 150,000 clones, 80% to 90% being singletons. Sequencing was done on a sample of peripheral blood. Source of these receptors: a man aged 60 to 75 with active or convalescent COVID-19.

The genes are TRBV5-6 and TRBJ1-2; D gene unclear. The CDR3 runs to 13 residues. The V gene's germline CDR1 is SGHDT and CDR2 YYEEEE. Trimming shortened V by 1 base and J by 8 bases, and 12 bases separated the two germline ends. DNA of the CDR3: TGTGCCAGCAGCTTGTTGGCAGGTGGGGGCTACACCTTC. Encoded protein: CASSLLAGGGYTF.

This chain uses TRBV3-1 (or the pseudogene TRBV3-2) with TRBJ2-2; D possibly corresponds to TRBD1 (5 bases). Germline V lookup: CDR1 LGHDT, CDR2 YNNKEL (reference sequence). The CDR3 is 16 amino acids. With 4 bases removed from V and 6 bases from J, the gap between germline ends came to 18 bases. The CDR3 DNA follows: TGTGCCAGCAGCCCAGGGCCCGGTGCTCACCCCGGGGAGCTGTTTTTT. Translated: CASSPGPGAHPGELFF.

V gene TRBV27 combines with J gene TRBJ2-7; the match to TRBD2 covers 10 bases. This CDR3 is 14 amino acids long. Unmatched junction bases numbered 6, after V lost 6 bases and J lost 4 bases. Germline values: CDR1 MNHEY, CDR2 SMNVEV (reference sequence). CDR3 in DNA: TGTGCCAGCAGGCCTAGCGGGAGTGTATACGAGCAGTACTTC. Amino acid sequence: CASRPSGSVYEQYF.

V usage is TRBV18 and J usage is TRBJ1-3, with D tentatively TRBD1 (6 bases). V was pared by 1 base and J by 2 bases, with 9 bases between. Germline CDR1 and CDR2: KGHSH and LQKENI. The CDR3 length is 15 residues. CDR3 in DNA: TGTGCCAGCTCACCACAGGCAGGGGCTGGAAACACCATATATTTT. The encoded protein is CASSPQAGAGNTIYF.

This clone was recorded once. V usage is TRBV7-9 and J usage is TRBJ1-4, with TRBD1 as a possible D gene (6 bases). V was cut by 1 base and J by 8 bases, with 11 bases left in between. CDR3 size: 14 residues. Germline CDR1 and CDR2: SEHNR and FQNEAQ (reference sequence). The CDR3 loop is CASSLEQGTEKLFF. The CDR3, as DNA: TGTGCCAGCAGCTTAGAACAGGGAACGGAAAAACTGTTTTTT.

The chain recombines TRBV6-5 with TRBJ2-2; D uncertain. V lost 6 bases and J 7 bases, leaving 6 bases between the germline ends. There are 11 residues in the CDR3. Germline V gene lookup returns CDR1 MNHEY and CDR2 SVGAGI. CDR3 sequence: CASRQLGELFF. CDR3 DNA: TGTGCCAGCAGGCAACTCGGGGAGCTGTTTTTT.

V and J are TRBV6-1 and TRBJ1-5; no clear D. The CDR3 spans 13 residues. Trimming stripped 6 bases from V and 3 bases from J, with 9 bases between. The V gene's germline CDR1 is MNHNS and CDR2 SASEGT. The DNA of the CDR3 is TGTGCCAGCAGGCCCGGGGTCAATCAGCCCCAGCATTTT. It yields the protein CASRPGVNQPQHF.

The gene calls are TRBV9 and TRBJ2-3; 10 bases map to TRBD2. Germline CDR1 reads SGDLS; CDR2 reads YYNGEE. The V and J ends lost 7 bases and 6 bases, in that order; junction bases with no gene match: 8. The CDR3 extends over 14 amino acids. DNA of the CDR3: TGTGCCAGCGCAGCGGGAGGGCGAATCGATACGCAGTATTTT. Encoded protein: CASAAGGRIDTQYF. The variable domain in full, with the rest retrieved from reference TRBV9 and TRBJ2-3, is DSGVTQTPKHLITATGQRVTLRCSPRSGDLSVYWYQQSLDQGLQFLIQYYNGEERAKGNILERFSAQQFPDLHSELNLSSLELGDSALYFCASAAGGRIDTQYFGPGTRLTVL.

V gene TRBV6-2 or TRBV6-3 combines with J gene TRBJ1-1; 10 bases agree with TRBD1. The CDR3 totals 17 residues. CDR1 and CDR2 (germline): MNHEY, SVGEGT. V lost 5 bases to trimming and J lost 0 bases; unmatched junction nucleotides: 9. CDR3 in amino acids: CASSTGDRGRMNTEAFF. CDR3 sequence (DNA): TGTGCCAGCAGTACAGGGGACAGGGGTCGAATGAACACTGAAGCTTTCTTT.

The CDR3 loop reads CASSVGTGFYRSNQPQHF. The CDR3 coding sequence is TGTGCCAGCAGTGTCGGGACAGGGTTCTATAGGAGCAATCAGCCCCAGCATTTT. V and J are TRBV6-1 and TRBJ1-5; TRBD1 agrees at 9 bases. This CDR3 contains 18 residues. The germline V gene has CDR1 MNHNS and CDR2 SASEGT. V lost 4 bases to trimming and J lost 1 base; unmatched junction nucleotides: 11.

The gene calls are TRBV7-8 and TRBJ1-1; TRBD1 might be the D (5 bases). CDR3 size: 14 residues. Germline V gene sequence: CDR1 SGHVS, CDR2 FQNEAQ. Trimming removed 1 base at V and 5 bases at J, with 11 bases between. The DNA for the CDR3 is TGTGCCAGCAGCTTAGAAGGGGTCGGAACTGAAGCTTTCTTT. It specifies CASSLEGVGTEAFF.

The V call is TRBV10-3, the J call TRBJ2-3, with D possibly being TRBD2 (7 bases). The length of the CDR3 is 15 residues. Germline V gives CDR1 ENHRY, CDR2 SYGVKD. V was trimmed by 6 bases and J by 3 bases, leaving 16 bases between them. The CDR3 sequence: CAIRGGGLITDTQYF. The DNA of the CDR3 is TGTGCCATCAGGGGAGGGGGACTAATAACAGATACGCAGTATTTT.

The chain is built from TRBV28 and TRBJ2-5, with 10 bases aligning to TRBD1. The CDR3 covers 15 residues. V trimming: 5 bases; J trimming: 4 bases; junction bases outside the gene matches: 7. Germline V gene lookup returns CDR1 MDHEN and CDR2 SYDVKM. The CDR3 protein is CASSTPGQGRETQYF. The CDR3 DNA reads as TGTGCCAGCAGTACCCCGGGACAGGGGAGAGAGACCCAGTACTTC.

This CDR3 is CASSKEKSSGREVVYNEQFF. DNA of the CDR3: TGTGCCAGCAGCAAAGAAAAATCTAGCGGGAGGGAAGTTGTCTACAATGAGCAGTTCTTC. The chain recombines TRBV21-1 with TRBJ2-1; the D call of TRBD2 is as the table states it, not checked on the DNA. TRBV21-1 is noted as a pseudogene. CDR3 length equals 20 residues.

The chain has TRBV3-1 (or the pseudogene TRBV3-2) and TRBJ2-7; 7 nucleotides line up with TRBD1. J lost 0 bases, V lost 1 base, and 3 bases had no gene match. This CDR3 has 15 residues. Germline CDR1 reads LGHDT; CDR2 reads YNNKEL (reference sequence). CDR3 protein: CASSQVGQASYEQYF. The CDR3 DNA is TGTGCCAGCAGCCAAGTCGGACAGGCCTCCTACGAGCAGTACTTC.

The chain links TRBV29-1 to TRBJ1-1; TRBD1 might be the D (6 bases). This CDR3 comprises 16 residues. CDR1 and CDR2 from the germline V gene are SQVTM and ANQGSEA. The V gene lost 0 bases and the J gene lost 1 base, with 15 bases spanning the gap. Here the CDR3 DNA reads TGCAGCGTTGAAGACTATACCGGGACAAGGAACACTGAAGCTTTCTTT. The encoded protein is CSVEDYTGTRNTEAFF.

The chain uses TRBV11-2 and TRBJ2-3, with TRBD2 as a possible D gene (6 bases). There are 16 residues in the CDR3. V lost 0 bases to trimming and J lost 0 bases, with 10 bases between them. In germline, CDR1 is SGHAT, CDR2 FQNNGV. The CDR3 DNA reads as TGTGCCAGCAGCTTAGACCCAGCGGGCAGCACAGATACGCAGTATTTT. Protein product: CASSLDPAGSTDTQYF.

The chain employs TRBV7-2 and TRBJ2-7, with 7 bases that match TRBD1. CDR1 and CDR2 from the germline V gene are SGHTA and FQGNSA. The V and J ends lost 4 bases and 3 bases, in that order; junction bases with no gene match: 9. The CDR3 has 15 amino acids. In DNA, the CDR3 is TGTGCCAGCAGCTCCAATCCGGGACAGAGCTACGAGCAGTACTTC. It yields the protein CASSSNPGQSYEQYF.

The rearrangement joins TRBV5-4 to TRBJ2-5, with TRBD2 identical over 7 bases. Germline V gene lookup returns CDR1 SGHNT and CDR2 YYREEE (reference sequence). After removal of 4 bases from V and 5 bases from J, the junction contained 8 bases not matched to a gene. The CDR3 length is 14 residues. CDR3 sequence: CASSPGLGAETQYF. The CDR3 nucleotides are TGTGCCAGCAGCCCCGGACTAGGAGCGGAGACCCAGTACTTC.

The V and J genes are TRBV19 and TRBJ2-7; TRBD2 matches at 8 bases. The CDR3 sequence is 13 residues long. Trimming removed 5 bases from V and 7 bases from J; junction bases left unmatched: 7. Germline assignment: CDR1 LNHDA and CDR2 SQIVND (reference sequence). CDR3 loop: CASSSSGSREQYF. For the CDR3, the DNA is TGTGCCAGTAGTTCCAGCGGGAGCCGTGAGCAGTACTTC.

The count of this clone is one. The chain uses TRBV20-1 and TRBJ2-7; tentative D call: TRBD2 (6 bases). Trimming took 3 bases from V and 4 from J, leaving 13 bases between them. This CDR3 is 13 amino acids long. Germline V gene sequence: CDR1 DFQATT, CDR2 SNEGSKA (reference sequence). For the CDR3, the DNA is TGCAGTGCTAGTGCGGGGAAACTTTACGAGCAGTACTTC. The encoded protein is CSASAGKLYEQYF.

The chain couples TRBV19 to TRBJ1-2; D might be TRBD1 (6 bases). Germline CDR1 LNHDA, CDR2 SQIVND (reference sequence). This CDR3 is 15 amino acids long. The V and J ends lost 9 bases and 6 bases respectively, with 23 bases between them. The CDR3 spells CASTSLGTRLDGYTF. CDR3 nucleotide sequence: TGTGCCAGCACCTCCCTAGGGACACGGCTGGATGGCTACACCTTC.

The CDR3 sequence is CASSPGGATNEKLFF. The CDR3, as DNA: TGTGCCAGCAGCCCCGGAGGGGCGACTAATGAAAAACTGTTTTTT. V usage is TRBV9 and J usage is TRBJ1-4; TRBD1 might be the D (5 bases). The CDR3 has 15 amino acids. The germline gives CDR1 SGDLS, CDR2 YYNGEE. The germline V and J ends were trimmed by 4 bases and 2 bases, with 12 bases remaining between them.

This chain joins TRBV7-9 and TRBJ1-5, with D maybe TRBD1 (6 bases). CDR3 length equals 15 residues. V lost 5 bases, J lost 7 bases, and 18 bases lay in between. Germline assignment: CDR1 SEHNR and CDR2 FQNEAQ (reference sequence). CDR3 region: CASSKEGGFGQPQHF. Written as DNA, the CDR3 is TGTGCCAGCAGCAAAGAGGGGGGGTTCGGCCAGCCCCAGCATTTT. Together with reference TRBV7-9 and TRBJ1-5, the CDR3 gives the full variable domain: DTGVSQNPRHKITKRGQNVTFRCDPISEHNRLYWYRQTLGQGPEFLTYFQNEAQLEKSRLLSDRFSAERPKGSFSTLEIQRTEQGDSAMYLCASSKEGGFGQPQHFGDGTRLSIL.